The rows below give T cell receptor beta chains drawn from one sample of a study of regulatory T cells in long-lasting Graves disease. Via MiXCR, TCRdb re-called the multiplex PCR reads, giving one row per CDR3 protein. This sample yields approximately 540,000 distinct CDR3 sequences, of which about 11% are seen a single time; over 7% belongs to the top ten. The same data also contributed to another study, on T cells in Graves' hyperthyroidism and ophthalmopathy.

Specimen: peripheral blood mononuclear cells (PBMCs), collected at new diagnosis, from a patient treated with antithyroid drugs. The receptors were gathered from a woman aged 25 to 39 with Graves disease. CDR3s include the opening cysteine and the closing phenylalanine or tryptophan. The D gene is left open where the match is weak. Clone size is stated in some rows and not others, as once, few, many or a class when expanded.

TRBJ2-1,TRBV3-1,few,.,TGTGCCAGCAGCCGGAGACGCGGGAAAAGCTCCTACAATGAGCAGTTCTTC,CASSRRRGKSSYNEQFF
TRBJ2-1,TRBV11-2,many,TRBD2,TGTGCCAGCAGCTTAGTAGCGGGAGTGAACAATGAGCAGTTCTTC,CASSLVAGVNNEQFF
TRBJ2-3,TRBV7-2,few,TRBD2,TGTGCCAGCAGCTTAGCGATTGCGGGAGGTGCCTTTAGCACAGATACGCAGTATTTT,CASSLAIAGGAFSTDTQYF
TRBJ2-2,TRBV7-9,.,.,TGTGCCAGCAGACCGCAGGGGTGGACCGGGGAGCTGTTTTTT,CASRPQGWTGELFF
TRBJ2-3,TRBV27,.,TRBD2,TGTGCCAGCAGTCCAAGGAGCGGGAGGGCCCGCCGAGATACGCAGTATTTT,CASSPRSGRARRDTQYF
TRBJ1-5,TRBV7-9,few,.,TGTGCCAGCAGCCTGGGACGGCCCAATCAGCCCCAGCATTTT,CASSLGRPNQPQHF
TRBJ2-2,TRBV2,.,TRBD1,TGTGCCAAGGGGGCCAATAGCGACAAACCCGGGGAGCTGTTTTTT,CAKGANSDKPGELFF
TRBJ2-6,TRBV28,many,.,TGTGCCAGCAGTACCTGGGATTACTGGGCTTTC,CASSTWDYWAF
TRBJ2-3,TRBV24-1,many,TRBD1,TGTGCCACCAGTGATTTGGGGACAGAAAATGGAGATACGCAGTATTTT,CATSDLGTENGDTQYF
TRBJ1-5,TRBV30,.,.,TGTGCCTGGAGTAGACACGCTGGTCAGCCCCAGCATTTT,CAWSRHAGQPQHF
TRBJ2-1,TRBV6-9,many,.,TGTGCCAGCAGTTACTTGGGCGATGAGCAGTTCTTC,CASSYLGDEQFF
TRBJ2-7,TRBV19,.,TRBD1,TGTGCCAGTAGCGCAGGGGGTCCGAGCTCCTACGAGCAGTACTTC,CASSAGGPSSYEQYF
TRBJ1-5,TRBV2,many,TRBD1,TGTGCCAGCCGGGGACAGGTCGGTAATCAGCCCCAGCATTTT,CASRGQVGNQPQHF
TRBJ2-1,TRBV20-1,many,.,TGCAGTGCTAGCCGAGGTGGGGTGGTCTCCTACAATGAGCAGTTCTTC,CSASRGGVVSYNEQFF
TRBJ2-3,TRBV10-3,.,.,TGTGCCATCAGTGAATCAAGGCTAGCGTCCACAGATACGCAGTATTTT,CAISESRLASTDTQYF
TRBJ1-1,TRBV12-3/TRBV12-4,.,.,TGTGCCAGCGAACACAGGTGGATTAACGCTGAAGCTTTCTTT,CASEHRWINAEAFF
TRBJ1-2,TRBV25-1,few,.,TGTGCCAGCAGTGCCCCCATTCGATCGGGGGTTGACTATGGCTACACCTTC,CASSAPIRSGVDYGYTF
TRBJ2-1,TRBV7-3,many,.,TGTGCCAGCAGCCTAATGGGAACCGCAGTAAACAATGAGCAGTTCTTC,CASSLMGTAVNNEQFF
TRBJ2-3,TRBV30,few,.,TGTGCCTGGAGTTCTCTGGGTACGCAGTATTTT,CAWSSLGTQYF
TRBJ1-5,TRBV28,many,.,TGTGCCAGCAGATCTATACCAGGGTACGATCAGCCCCAGCATTTT,CASRSIPGYDQPQHF
TRBJ2-1,TRBV20-1,few,.,TGCAGTGCTAGAGATAGGGTAACCGGACTGGGTGGGAATGAGCAGTTCTTC,CSARDRVTGLGGNEQFF
TRBJ2-1,TRBV25-1,.,TRBD2,TGTGCCAGCAGTGAAGTCACTAGCGGGAGGGCCGGGGAGCAGTTCTTC,CASSEVTSGRAGEQFF
TRBJ1-1,TRBV5-6,few,.,TGTGCCAGCAGCTTGATCGGGGGATTCGACACTGAAGCTTTCTTT,CASSLIGGFDTEAFF
TRBJ1-5,TRBV19,many,TRBD1,TGTGCCAGTAGTAGTGGACAGGGCACTCAGCCCCAGCATTTT,CASSSGQGTQPQHF
TRBJ1-5,TRBV30,.,.,TGTGCCTGGAGTAGAGGAAATTCTGATCAGCCCCAGCATTTT,CAWSRGNSDQPQHF
TRBJ2-1,TRBV5-1,.,TRBD2,TGCGCCAGCAGCTTGTGGCGGGAGGGCCTTACTGAGCAGTTCTTC,CASSLWREGLTEQFF
TRBJ2-1,TRBV6-1,once,.,TGTGTCAGCAGCCAGCCAGGGTCAGACAATGAGCAGTTCTTC,CVSSQPGSDNEQFF
TRBJ2-1,TRBV18,many,.,TGTGCCAGCTCACCGTTTACTAACGGGATAGACAATGAGCAGTTCTTC,CASSPFTNGIDNEQFF
TRBJ2-1,TRBV9,many,.,TGTGCCAGCAGCGTAGATTTCAGAGAAAACAATGAGCAGTTCTTC,CASSVDFRENNEQFF
TRBJ2-3,TRBV20-1,many,TRBD2,TGCAGTGCTCCGACTAGCGGGAGGGCGGGTACGCAGTATTTT,CSAPTSGRAGTQYF
TRBJ2-3,TRBV11-2,once,TRBD2,TGTACCAGCAGCTTGGGGTCTAGCGGCCAAGGAGATACGCAGTATTTT,CTSSLGSSGQGDTQYF
TRBJ1-1,TRBV14,many,.,TGTGCCAGCAGCTATACACGGGACACTGAAGCTTTCTTT,CASSYTRDTEAFF
TRBJ2-7,TRBV18,many,.,TGTGCCAGCTCAGCCTCCTACGAGCAGTACTTC,CASSASYEQYF
TRBJ1-1,TRBV3-1,few,.,TGTGCCAGCAGCCAAGTAGGGGGTGTTGAAGCTTTCTTT,CASSQVGGVEAFF
TRBJ1-5,TRBV30,many,TRBD1,TGTGCCTGCGGGACAGTCAATCAGCCCCAGCATTTT,CACGTVNQPQHF
TRBJ1-5,TRBV19,.,.,TGTGCCAGTAGTATTCAGGGGATTCAGCCCCAGCATTTT,CASSIQGIQPQHF
TRBJ1-1,TRBV10-3,.,TRBD1,TGTGCCGCCAGGGGGTCCCGGTGGACCGAAGCTTTCTTT,CAARGSRWTEAFF
TRBJ2-5,TRBV28,many,.,TGTGCCAGCAACGGAGGACCAAAAGCCGGAGAGACCCAGTACTTC,CASNGGPKAGETQYF
TRBJ1-4,TRBV5-5,few,TRBD1,TGTGCCAGCAGCCCGTCCCGGGACAGGGGGCGCGGTGAAAAACTGTTTTTT,CASSPSRDRGRGEKLFF
TRBJ1-2,TRBV6-1,many,.,TGTGCCAGCAGTGACCGGGACACTAACTATGGCTACACCTTC,CASSDRDTNYGYTF
TRBJ1-2,TRBV2,many,.,TGTGCCAACCGACAGGTCTATGGCTACACCTTC,CANRQVYGYTF
TRBJ1-1,TRBV30,.,TRBD1,TGTGCCTGGAGGGGGCAGGGGGTAGGAACTGAAGCTTTCTTT,CAWRGQGVGTEAFF
TRBJ2-3,TRBV7-2,many,.,TGTGCCAGCAGCGGCGGACAGGGAGGGCCAGATACGCAGTATTTT,CASSGGQGGPDTQYF
TRBJ2-7,TRBV2,many,.,TGTGCCAGCCGCGGGACACCTTCCTACGAGCAGTACTTC,CASRGTPSYEQYF
TRBJ2-7,TRBV20-1,many,.,TGCAGTGCTAGAGATGGCCAGAGCCTAGTCTATTACGAGCAGTACTTC,CSARDGQSLVYYEQYF
TRBJ2-5,TRBV30,many,.,TGTGCCTGGAGTCCAAGCGGCAGGGTGGGAGAGACCCAGTACTTC,CAWSPSGRVGETQYF
TRBJ1-1,TRBV6-5,many,.,TGTGCCAGCAGTTATGGCTACACTGAAGCTTTCTTT,CASSYGYTEAFF
TRBJ2-3,TRBV20-1,many,TRBD2,TGCAGTGCTAGTGATCCCGGGACTAGGTACCCGGATACGCAGTATTTT,CSASDPGTRYPDTQYF